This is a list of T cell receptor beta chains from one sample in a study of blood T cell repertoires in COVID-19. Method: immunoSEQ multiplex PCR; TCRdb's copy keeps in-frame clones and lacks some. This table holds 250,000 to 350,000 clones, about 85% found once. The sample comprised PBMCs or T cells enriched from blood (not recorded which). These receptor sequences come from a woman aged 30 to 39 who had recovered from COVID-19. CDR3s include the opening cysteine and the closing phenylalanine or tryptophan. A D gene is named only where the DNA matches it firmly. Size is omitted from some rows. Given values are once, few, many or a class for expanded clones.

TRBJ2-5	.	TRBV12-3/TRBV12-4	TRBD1	CASRPTGLETQYF	TGTGCCAGCAGGCCGACAGGGTTGGAGACCCAGTACTTC
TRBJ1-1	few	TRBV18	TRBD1	CASSRDRGMNTEAFF	TGTGCCAGCTCACGAGACAGGGGGATGAACACTGAAGCTTTCTTT
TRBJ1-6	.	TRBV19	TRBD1	CASSIGRGPGLALHF	TGTGCCAGTAGTATAGGCAGGGGGCCAGGACTCGCCCTCCACTTT
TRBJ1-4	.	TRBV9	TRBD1	CASSVTGTGSPFATNEKLFF	TGTGCCAGCAGCGTCACCGGGACAGGTAGCCCCTTTGCAACTAATGAAAAACTGTTTTTT
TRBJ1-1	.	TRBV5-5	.	CASSLDRSTTEAFF	TGTGCCAGCAGCTTGGACAGGTCCACCACTGAAGCTTTCTTT
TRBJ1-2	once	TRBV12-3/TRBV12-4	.	CASSPDTF	TGTGCCAGCAGTCCTGACACCTTC
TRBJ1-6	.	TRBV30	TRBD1	CAWTTRDRGSRLRSPLHF	TGTGCCTGGACCACTCGGGACAGGGGGTCTAGGCTGCGTTCACCCCTCCACTTT
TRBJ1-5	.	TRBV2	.	CASSVDNSNQPQHF	TGTGCCAGCAGTGTGGACAACAGCAATCAGCCCCAGCATTTT
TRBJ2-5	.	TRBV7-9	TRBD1	CASSLGGTGGEQETQYF	TGTGCCAGCAGCTTAGGGGGGACAGGGGGCGAACAAGAGACCCAGTACTTC
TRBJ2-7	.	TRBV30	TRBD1	CAWMTGAYEQYF	TGTGCCTGGATGACAGGGGCCTACGAGCAGTACTTC
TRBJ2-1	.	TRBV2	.	CASSEAGAFSYNEQFF	TGTGCCAGCAGTGAAGCGGGGGCCTTCTCCTACAATGAGCAGTTCTTC
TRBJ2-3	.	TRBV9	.	CASSVLSPDTQYF	TGTGCCAGCAGCGTCCTAAGCCCAGATACGCAGTATTTT
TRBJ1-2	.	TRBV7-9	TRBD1	CASSRQGAHYGYTF	TGTGCCAGCAGTCGACAGGGGGCTCACTATGGCTACACCTTC
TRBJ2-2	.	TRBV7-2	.	CASSFLLPLGRNTGELFF	TGTGCCAGCAGCTTCTTATTACCCCTGGGCAGGAACACCGGGGAGCTGTTTTTT
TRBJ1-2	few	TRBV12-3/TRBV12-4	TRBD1	CASSPGTGLGYTF	TGTGCCAGCAGCCCTGGGACAGGGCTTGGCTACACCTTC
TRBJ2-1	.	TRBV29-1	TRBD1	CSAPGQGNNEQFF	TGCAGCGCCCCGGGACAGGGGAACAATGAGCAGTTCTTC
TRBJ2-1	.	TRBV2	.	CASNIGEGGSQFF	TGTGCCAGCAACATAGGGGAGGGGGGTTCGCAGTTCTTC
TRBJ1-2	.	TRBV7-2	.	CASTQGSLVYGYTF	TGTGCCAGCACCCAGGGGAGTTTAGTCTATGGCTACACCTTC
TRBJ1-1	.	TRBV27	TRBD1	CASSPRQGGNTEAFF	TGTGCCAGCAGTCCCCGCCAGGGGGGCAACACTGAAGCTTTCTTT
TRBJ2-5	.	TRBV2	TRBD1	CASSVIQGMGETQYF	TGTGCCAGCAGTGTTATACAGGGGATGGGAGAGACCCAGTACTTC
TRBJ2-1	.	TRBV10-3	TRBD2	CAISKSSGASGVYNEQFF	TGTGCCATCAGTAAGTCATCAGGGGCTAGCGGGGTGTACAATGAGCAGTTCTTC
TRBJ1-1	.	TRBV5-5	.	CASSAFGGVQGAFF	TGTGCCAGCAGCGCGTTCGGCGGGGTTCAAGGGGCTTTCTTT
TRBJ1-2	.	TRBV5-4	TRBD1	CASSWMDRNYGYTF	TGTGCCAGCAGCTGGATGGACAGGAACTATGGCTACACCTTC
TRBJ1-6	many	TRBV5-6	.	CASRFTGSYNSPLHF	TGTGCCAGCAGGTTTACAGGGTCCTATAATTCACCCCTCCACTTT
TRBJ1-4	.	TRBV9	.	CASSVGIGSGENEKLFF	TGTGCCAGCAGCGTAGGAATAGGTTCGGGGGAAAATGAAAAACTGTTTTTT
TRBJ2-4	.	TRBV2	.	CARSGGGTNKNIQYF	TGTGCCCGCAGTGGGGGGGGGACAAACAAAAACATTCAGTACTTC
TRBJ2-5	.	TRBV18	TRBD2	CASSPSLLAGVSETQYF	TGTGCCAGCTCACCAAGCTTGCTAGCGGGGGTTTCAGAGACCCAGTACTTC
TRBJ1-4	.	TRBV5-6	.	CASSLGRRNEKLFF	TGTGCCAGCAGCTTGGGCCGGAGGAATGAAAAACTGTTTTTT
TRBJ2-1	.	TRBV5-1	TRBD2	CASSPKLAGEYNEQFF	TGCGCCAGCAGCCCCAAACTAGCGGGGGAGTACAATGAGCAGTTCTTC
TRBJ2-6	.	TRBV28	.	CASSLTREGNVLTF	TGTGCCAGCAGTTTAACCAGGGAAGGCAACGTCCTGACTTTC
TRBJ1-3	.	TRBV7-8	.	CASSQPPADSGNTIYF	TGTGCCAGCAGCCAACCCCCCGCGGACTCTGGAAACACCATATATTTT
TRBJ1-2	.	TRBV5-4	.	CASSLRGRDGYTF	TGTGCCAGCAGCTTACGCGGCCGTGATGGCTACACCTTC
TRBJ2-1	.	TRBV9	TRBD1	CASSARATGTRDEQFF	TGTGCCAGCAGCGCCCGAGCGACAGGGACAAGGGATGAGCAGTTCTTC
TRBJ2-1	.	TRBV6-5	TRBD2	CASSYPRASGYNEQFF	TGTGCCAGCAGTTACCCACGGGCTAGCGGATACAATGAGCAGTTCTTC
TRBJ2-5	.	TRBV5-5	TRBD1	CASSPGQGIETQYF	TGTGCCAGCAGCCCGGGACAGGGCATTGAGACCCAGTACTTC
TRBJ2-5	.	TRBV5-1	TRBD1	CASSLNPGGQETQYF	TGCGCCAGCAGCTTAAATCCAGGGGGCCAAGAGACCCAGTACTTC
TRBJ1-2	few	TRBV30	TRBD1	CAWSADRGRRYGYTF	TGTGCCTGGAGTGCCGACAGGGGGCGCCGCTATGGCTACACCTTC
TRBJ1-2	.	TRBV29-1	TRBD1	CSVVTSGGVESYTF	TGCAGCGTTGTAACTTCAGGGGGCGTTGAAAGCTACACCTTC
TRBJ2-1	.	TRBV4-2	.	CASSQVGGGSYNEQFF	TGTGCCAGCAGCCAAGTTGGTGGGGGGAGCTACAATGAGCAGTTCTTC
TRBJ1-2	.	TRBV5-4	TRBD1	CASSQVGQGANYGYTF	TGTGCCAGCAGCCAAGTCGGACAGGGGGCGAACTATGGCTACACCTTC
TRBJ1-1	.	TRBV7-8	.	CASSLQGRGSEAFF	TGTGCCAGCAGCTTGCAGGGAAGAGGCTCTGAAGCTTTCTTT
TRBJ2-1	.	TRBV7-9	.	CASSGGLISYNEQFF	TGTGCCAGCAGCGGAGGACTGATCTCCTACAATGAGCAGTTCTTC
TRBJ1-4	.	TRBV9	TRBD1	CASSVGQGGTNEKLFF	TGTGCCAGCAGCGTAGGACAGGGTGGGACTAATGAAAAACTGTTTTTT
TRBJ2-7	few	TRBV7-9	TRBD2	CASSTVLAGGGEQYF	TGTGCCAGCAGCACAGTACTAGCGGGGGGGGGCGAGCAGTACTTC
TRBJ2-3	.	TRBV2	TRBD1	CAINLRTGGDTQYF	TGTGCTATCAATTTGAGGACAGGGGGTGATACGCAGTATTTT
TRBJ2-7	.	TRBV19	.	CASKGLQDREQYF	TGTGCCAGTAAAGGCTTACAGGATAGGGAGCAGTACTTC
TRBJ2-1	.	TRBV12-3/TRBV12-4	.	CASSLSVNEQFF	TGTGCCAGCAGTTTGTCGGTAAATGAGCAGTTCTTC
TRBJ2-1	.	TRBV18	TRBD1	CASSPDRLNEQFF	TGTGCCAGCTCACCGGACAGGTTAAATGAGCAGTTCTTC
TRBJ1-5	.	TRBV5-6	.	CASSLRPDRTYSNQPQHF	TGTGCCAGCAGCTTGAGGCCCGACAGGACTTATAGCAATCAGCCCCAGCATTTT
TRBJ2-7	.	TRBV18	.	CASSAGPGGSYEQYF	TGTGCCAGCTCAGCGGGCCCCGGGGGCTCCTACGAGCAGTACTTC
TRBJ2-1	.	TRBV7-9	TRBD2	CASSLRSSGLNEQFF	TGTGCCAGCAGCTTACGGTCTAGCGGACTAAATGAGCAGTTCTTC
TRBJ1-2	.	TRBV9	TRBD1	CASSPGPGTGSGYGYTF	TGTGCCAGCAGCCCCGGGCCAGGGACAGGGAGTGGGTATGGCTACACCTTC
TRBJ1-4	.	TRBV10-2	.	CASSSTATRTGTSSEKLFF	TGCGCCAGCAGTAGTACTGCGACAAGAACCGGGACAAGTAGTGAAAAACTGTTTTTT
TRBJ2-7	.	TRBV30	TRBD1	CAWRMTGTGPPYEQYF	TGTGCCTGGAGGATGACCGGGACAGGGCCCCCCTACGAGCAGTACTTC
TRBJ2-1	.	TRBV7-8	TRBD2	CASSLTSGGSYNEQFF	TGTGCCAGCAGCCTGACTAGCGGGGGGTCCTACAATGAGCAGTTCTTC
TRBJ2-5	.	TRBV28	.	CASLRGPGGETQYF	TGTGCCAGCCTCAGGGGGCCGGGGGGAGAGACCCAGTACTTC